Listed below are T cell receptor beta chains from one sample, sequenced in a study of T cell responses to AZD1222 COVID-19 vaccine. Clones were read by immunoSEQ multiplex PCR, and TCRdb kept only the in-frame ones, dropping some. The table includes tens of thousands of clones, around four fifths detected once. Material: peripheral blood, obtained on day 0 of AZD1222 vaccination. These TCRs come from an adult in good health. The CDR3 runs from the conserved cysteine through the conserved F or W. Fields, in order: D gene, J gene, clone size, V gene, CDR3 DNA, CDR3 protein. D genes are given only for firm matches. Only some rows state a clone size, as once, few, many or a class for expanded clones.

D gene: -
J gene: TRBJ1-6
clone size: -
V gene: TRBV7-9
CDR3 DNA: TGTGCCAGCAGCTTACCGGGCCTAAATTCACCCCTCCACTTT
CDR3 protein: CASSLPGLNSPLHF

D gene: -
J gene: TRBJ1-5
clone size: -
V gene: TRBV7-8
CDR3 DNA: TGTGCCAGCAGCTCTACTCTAATCGGACAGCCCTCCGATCAGCCCCAGCATTTT
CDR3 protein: CASSSTLIGQPSDQPQHF

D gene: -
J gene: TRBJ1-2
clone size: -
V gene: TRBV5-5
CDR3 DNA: TGTGCCAGCAGCTTGAAGCGGTACTATGGCTACACCTTC
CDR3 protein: CASSLKRYYGYTF

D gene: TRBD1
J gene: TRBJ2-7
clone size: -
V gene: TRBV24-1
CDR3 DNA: TGTGCCACCAGTTCACAGGGGTACGAGCAGTACTTC
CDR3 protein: CATSSQGYEQYF

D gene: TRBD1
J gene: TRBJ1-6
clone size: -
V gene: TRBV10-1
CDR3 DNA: TGCGCCAGCAGGAGGGGACAGCGGTTGAGCTCCTATAATTCACCCCTCCACTTT
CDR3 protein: CASRRGQRLSSYNSPLHF

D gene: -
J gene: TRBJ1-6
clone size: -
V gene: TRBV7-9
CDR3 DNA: TGTGCCAGCAGCTTAGCAGCGTATTCACCCCTCCACTTT
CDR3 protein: CASSLAAYSPLHF

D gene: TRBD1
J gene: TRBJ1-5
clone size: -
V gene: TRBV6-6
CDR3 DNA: TGTGCCAGCAGTTATTGGCAGGGGGAAGGACAGCCCCAGCATTTT
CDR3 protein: CASSYWQGEGQPQHF

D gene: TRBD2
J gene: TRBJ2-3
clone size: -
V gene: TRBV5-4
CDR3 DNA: TGTGCCAGCAGCTTGGGTCTAGCGGGAGGAGATACGCAGTATTTT
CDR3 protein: CASSLGLAGGDTQYF

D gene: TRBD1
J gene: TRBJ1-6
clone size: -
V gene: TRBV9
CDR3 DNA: TGTGCCAGCAACCGGGACAGCAATTCACCCCTCCACTTT
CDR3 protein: CASNRDSNSPLHF

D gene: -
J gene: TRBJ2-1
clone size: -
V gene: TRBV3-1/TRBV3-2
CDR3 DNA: TGTGCCAGCAATCGGAAGACAGCCTACAATGAGCAGTTCTTC
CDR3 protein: CASNRKTAYNEQFF

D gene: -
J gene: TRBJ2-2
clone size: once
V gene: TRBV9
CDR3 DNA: TGTGCCAGCAGTTGGACTACCGACACCGGGGAGCTGTTTTTT
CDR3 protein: CASSWTTDTGELFF

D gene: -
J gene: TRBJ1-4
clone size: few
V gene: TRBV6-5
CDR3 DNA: TGTGCCAGCAGAAATCCCCAGGACTTCAAACTGTTTTTT
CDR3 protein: CASRNPQDFKLFF

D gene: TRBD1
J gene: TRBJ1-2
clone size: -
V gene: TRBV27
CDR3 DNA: TGTGCCAGCAGTTCACGCCTCGGGACAGCCGGCTACACCTTC
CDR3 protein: CASSSRLGTAGYTF

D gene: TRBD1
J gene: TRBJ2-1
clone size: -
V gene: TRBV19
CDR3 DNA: TGTGCCAGTAGTATTCGACAGGGGGGCGCATTGCAGTTCTTC
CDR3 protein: CASSIRQGGALQFF

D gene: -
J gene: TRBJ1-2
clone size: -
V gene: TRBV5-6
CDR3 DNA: TGTGCCAGCAGCTTGTATGGGAGGCTTGGAGGCTACACCTTC
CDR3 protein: CASSLYGRLGGYTF

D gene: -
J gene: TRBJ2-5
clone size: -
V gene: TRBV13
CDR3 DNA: TGTGCCAGCAGCCGCCAAGAGACCCAGTACTTC
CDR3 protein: CASSRQETQYF

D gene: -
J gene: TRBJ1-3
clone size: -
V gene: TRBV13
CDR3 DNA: TGTGCCAGCAGCTTTTGGACAAGATCTGGAAACACCATATATTTT
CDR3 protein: CASSFWTRSGNTIYF

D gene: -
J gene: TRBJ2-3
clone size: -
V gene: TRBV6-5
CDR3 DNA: TGTGCCAGCAGGACAACCCCTCGACGCACAGATACGCAGTATTTT
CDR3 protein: CASRTTPRRTDTQYF

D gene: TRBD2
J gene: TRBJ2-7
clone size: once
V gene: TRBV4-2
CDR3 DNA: TGTGCCAGCAGCCGGGGAATACTCAGCGGGAGCCTCACCTACGAGCAGTACTTC
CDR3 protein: CASSRGILSGSLTYEQYF

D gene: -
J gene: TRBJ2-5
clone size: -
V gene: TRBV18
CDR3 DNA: TGTGCCAGCTCAGACAGTTCAGAGACCCAGTACTTC
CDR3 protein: CASSDSSETQYF

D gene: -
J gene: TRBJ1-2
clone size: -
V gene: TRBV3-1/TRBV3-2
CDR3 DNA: TGTGCCAGCAGCCAAGATTTAAGAGGGGCTGGCTACACCTTC
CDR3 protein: CASSQDLRGAGYTF

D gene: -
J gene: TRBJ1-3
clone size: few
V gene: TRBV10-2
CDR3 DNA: TGCGCCAGCAGTGAGTTCCGAAACACCATATATTTT
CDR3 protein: CASSEFRNTIYF

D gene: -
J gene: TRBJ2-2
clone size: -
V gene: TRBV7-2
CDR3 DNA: TGTGCCAGCAGCTCCCAACCGTTAGCGAACACCGGGGAGCTGTTTTTT
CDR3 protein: CASSSQPLANTGELFF

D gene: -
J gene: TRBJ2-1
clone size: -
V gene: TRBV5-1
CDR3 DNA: TGCGCCAGCAGCTTGCTCGGCAGGGGATCCTACAATGAGCAGTTCTTC
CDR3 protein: CASSLLGRGSYNEQFF

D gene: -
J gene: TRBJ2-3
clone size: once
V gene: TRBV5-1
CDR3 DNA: TGCGCCAGCAAACGAGTTGGTGGGGGGAGCACAGATACGCAGTATTTT
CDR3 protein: CASKRVGGGSTDTQYF

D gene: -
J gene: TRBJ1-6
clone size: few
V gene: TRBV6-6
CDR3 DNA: TGTGCCAGCAGGGGGTCGTGGAATTCACCCCTCCACTTT
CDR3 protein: CASRGSWNSPLHF

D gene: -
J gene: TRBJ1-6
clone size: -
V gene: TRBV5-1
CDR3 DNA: TGCGCCAGCAGCGTAGGGACAACGTCACCCCTCCACTTT
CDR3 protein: CASSVGTTSPLHF

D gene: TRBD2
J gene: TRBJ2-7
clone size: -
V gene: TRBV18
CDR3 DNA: TGTGCCAGCTCACGGGAAGGAAGCGGGAGCCCGCAGTACTTC
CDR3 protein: CASSREGSGSPQYF

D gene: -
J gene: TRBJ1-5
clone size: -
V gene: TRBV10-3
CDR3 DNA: TGTGCCATCAGTGAGGGAGTTAGCAATCAGCCCCAGCATTTT
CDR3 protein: CAISEGVSNQPQHF

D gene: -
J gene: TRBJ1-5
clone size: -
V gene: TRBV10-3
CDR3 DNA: TGTGCCATCAGTGAACTGAATCAGCCCCAGCATTTT
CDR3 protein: CAISELNQPQHF

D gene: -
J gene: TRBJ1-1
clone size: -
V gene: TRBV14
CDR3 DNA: TGTGCCAGCAGCCAAGGCTGGGGGACTGAAGCTTTCTTT
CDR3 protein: CASSQGWGTEAFF

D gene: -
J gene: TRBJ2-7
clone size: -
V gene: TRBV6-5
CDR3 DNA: TGTGCCAGCAGTTCAACAGAGTACGAGCAGTACTTC
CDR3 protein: CASSSTEYEQYF

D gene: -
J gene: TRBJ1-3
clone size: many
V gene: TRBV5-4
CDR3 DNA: TGTGCCAGCAGCTTAGCACAGGGACTTGGAAACACCATATATTTT
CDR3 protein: CASSLAQGLGNTIYF

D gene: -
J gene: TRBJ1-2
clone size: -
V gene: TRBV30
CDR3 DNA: TGTGCCTGGACCACGGACCGGGGCTATGGCTACACCTTC
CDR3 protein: CAWTTDRGYGYTF

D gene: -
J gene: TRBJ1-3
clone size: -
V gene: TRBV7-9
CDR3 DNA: TGTGCCAGCAGGATGGGGGAAGGAAACACCATATATTTT
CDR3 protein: CASRMGEGNTIYF

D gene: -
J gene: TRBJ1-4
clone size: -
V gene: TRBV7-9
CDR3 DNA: TGTGCCAGCAGCTTAGCCCAGGAAGGCGAAAAACTGTTTTTT
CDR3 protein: CASSLAQEGEKLFF

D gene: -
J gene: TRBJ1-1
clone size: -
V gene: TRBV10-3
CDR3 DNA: TGTGCCATCAGTGTAGGGATCACTGAAGCTTTCTTT
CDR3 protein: CAISVGITEAFF

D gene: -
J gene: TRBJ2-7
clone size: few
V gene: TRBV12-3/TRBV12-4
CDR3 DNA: TGTGCCAGCAGGGATACCGGGACTCCCGTTCAGTACTTC
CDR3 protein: CASRDTGTPVQYF

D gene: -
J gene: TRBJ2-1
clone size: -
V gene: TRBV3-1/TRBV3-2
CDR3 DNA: TGTGCCAGCAGCCTTACGGGGGTAGAGCAGTTCTTC
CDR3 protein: CASSLTGVEQFF

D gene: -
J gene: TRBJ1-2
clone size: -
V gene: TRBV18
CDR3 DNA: TGTGCCAGCTCACCTGAGTCGTGGGGGGCAGGCTACACCTTC
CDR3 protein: CASSPESWGAGYTF

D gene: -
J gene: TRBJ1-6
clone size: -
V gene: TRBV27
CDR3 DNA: TGTGCCAGCAGAGGGGTAGGCTATTCACCCCTCCACTTT
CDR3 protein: CASRGVGYSPLHF

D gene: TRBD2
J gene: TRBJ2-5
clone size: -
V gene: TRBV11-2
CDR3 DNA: TGTGCCAGCAGTCTAGGGCGGGGGCAAGAGACCCAGTACTTC
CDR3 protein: CASSLGRGQETQYF

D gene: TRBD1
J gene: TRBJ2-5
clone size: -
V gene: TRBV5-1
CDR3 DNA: TGCGCCAGCAGCTTCGAGACAGGGTCCAAGACCCAGTACTTC
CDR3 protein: CASSFETGSKTQYF

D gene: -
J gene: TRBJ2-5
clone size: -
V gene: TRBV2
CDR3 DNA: TGTGCCAGTACCGGGACGGGGAGACAAGAGACCCAGTACTTC
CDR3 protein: CASTGTGRQETQYF

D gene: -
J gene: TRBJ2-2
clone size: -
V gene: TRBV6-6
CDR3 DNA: TGTGCCAGCAGTCTGGGGGACGGCACCGGGGAGCTGTTTTTT
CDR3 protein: CASSLGDGTGELFF

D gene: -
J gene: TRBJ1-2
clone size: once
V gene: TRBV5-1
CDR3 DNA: TGCGCCAGCAGCTTCCCTGGCGAAGCTAACTATGGCTACACCTTC
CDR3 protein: CASSFPGEANYGYTF

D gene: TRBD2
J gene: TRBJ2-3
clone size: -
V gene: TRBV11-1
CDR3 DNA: TGTGCCAGCAGCTCGGGACTATTGGGAAAGTATTTT
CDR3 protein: CASSSGLLGKYF